These 18 T cell receptor beta chains originate from one sample sequenced in a study of blood T cells in healthy people across ages (dated by TCRdb to between 2014 and 2017). The library was made by 5' RACE. Sequencing used an Illumina HiSeq 2500. A second 7 to 11 cycle PCR used a sample-barcoded 5' primer and a J-beta primer mix. TCRdb trimmed the raw reads at Q25, called clones with MiXCR and kept productive beta chains. Each record represents a unique CDR3 protein, reported with the most common genes and DNA among its rows. The sample data list about 510,000 distinct CDR3 sequences, and about 27% of these were observed just once. The ten most abundant clones make up approximately 4% of the sample. In addition, the sample was reused for a study of T cells of mothers and their children.

The sequencing sample was made of blood. Source of these receptors: a boy younger than 10 in good health.

J is TRBJ2-5 and V is TRBV6-6, with D perhaps matching TRBD2 (5 bases). The CDR3 totals 14 residues. V was shortened by 0 bases and J by 4 bases, with 9 bases between the two germline ends. The germline V gene encodes CDR1 MNHNY and CDR2 SVGAGI (reference sequence). Written as DNA, the CDR3 is TGTGCCAGCAGTTACTCTAACGGACTAGAGACCCAGTACTTC. It codes for CASSYSNGLETQYF.

This clonotype has a handful of counts. A junction end diverges from the germline sequence, so it may reflect a read error. The gene calls are TRBV6-6 and TRBJ2-1; no clear D. The J call may not be correct, given that the DNA end is closer to TRBJ2-5. The CDR3 totals 13 residues. In germline, CDR1 is MNHNY, CDR2 SVGAGI (reference sequence). The CDR3 DNA follows: TGTGCCAGCAGCTACTCGATGGGGGAGACCCAGTACTTC. Its protein product is CASSYSMGETQYF.

This clonotype was seen more than once but under ten times. The chain's CDR3 is CASVTDRAFTYNEQFF. The CDR3 DNA sequence: TGTGCCAGCGTTACAGACAGGGCCTTCACCTACAATGAGCAGTTCTTC. V gene TRBV6-5 combines with J gene TRBJ2-1, with 7 bases that match TRBD1. V was clipped by 8 bases and J by 2 bases; unmatched bases: 12. Looked up from germline, CDR1 is MNHEY and CDR2 is SVGAGI. There are 16 residues in the CDR3.

The V call is TRBV7-2, the J call TRBJ2-3; 11 bases match TRBD2. The germline CDR1 and CDR2 sequences are SGHTA and FQGNSA. V dropped 5 bases and J dropped 5; count of bases not matched to a gene: 9. The CDR3 totals 16 residues. The CDR3 DNA sequence: TGTGCCAGCAGCCCGTTAGCGGGGGGGCCGGGAGATACGCAGTATTTT. Protein product: CASSPLAGGPGDTQYF.

This clonotype has just a few counts. This rearrangement joins TRBV10-2 to TRBJ2-7; TRBD2 agrees at 8 bases. Germline assignment: CDR1 WSHSY and CDR2 SAAADI. The CDR3 consists of 17 residues. V lost 2 bases to trimming and J lost 2 bases; unmatched junction nucleotides: 11. DNA for the CDR3: TGCGCCAGCAGTGAGCCTAGCGCGGGAGGTTCGACCTACGAGCAGTACTTC. This encodes CASSEPSAGGSTYEQYF.

This chain joins TRBV7-9 and TRBJ2-3; 9 bases align to TRBD2. Germline lookup yields CDR1 SEHNR and CDR2 FQNEAQ (reference sequence). Trimming cost V 6 bases and J 3 bases; bases outside gene matches: 10. This CDR3 comprises 16 residues. As DNA, the CDR3 is TGTGCCAGCAGACCCAGGGGGACTAGCAAGACAGATACGCAGTATTTT. Amino acid sequence: CASRPRGTSKTDTQYF.

The chain has TRBV18 and TRBJ2-5; TRBD2 might be the D (6 bases). This CDR3 contains 12 residues. The germline V and J ends were trimmed by 2 bases and 11 bases, with 12 bases remaining between them. The germline V gene encodes CDR1 KGHSH and CDR2 LQKENI. The CDR3 DNA follows: TGTGCCAGCTCACCAATGGCGACTAGTCAGTACTTC. Protein product: CASSPMATSQYF.

This clonotype was detected only a few times. This chain connects TRBV5-1 to TRBJ1-4; no reliable D call. Germline lookup yields CDR1 SGHRS and CDR2 YFSETQ. The CDR3 has 13 amino acids. The V gene lost 2 bases and the J gene lost 5 bases, with 7 bases spanning the gap. The CDR3 protein is CASSFAPNEKLFF. CDR3 nucleotides: TGCGCCAGCAGCTTCGCCCCGAATGAAAAACTGTTTTTT.

This clonotype appeared a few times. The V gene is TRBV2, the J gene TRBJ1-4; no clear D. CDR1 and CDR2 (germline): SNHLY, FYNNEI. V lost 2 bases, J lost 7 bases, and 11 bases lay in between. This CDR3 region has 14 residues. CDR3 region: CASSETGRVEKLFF. The CDR3 DNA sequence: TGTGCCAGCAGTGAAACTGGACGGGTTGAAAAACTGTTTTTT.

This sequence joins TRBV20-1 and TRBJ2-3, with D possibly TRBD2 on 6 matching bases. Germline lookup yields CDR1 DFQATT and CDR2 SNEGSKA (reference sequence). V gave up 5 bases and J gave up 2 bases, with 14 bases separating them. The CDR3 runs 14 residues. The CDR3, as DNA: TGCAGTGCTCGGGGACTTTTTTCCACAGATACGCAGTATTTT. This codes for CSARGLFSTDTQYF.

The chain joins TRBV7-2 to TRBJ2-3, with D tentatively TRBD2 (5 bases). The V end was cut by 5 bases, the J end by 0 bases, with 9 bases between. This CDR3 spans 14 amino acids. Germline values: CDR1 SGHTA, CDR2 FQGNSA. In DNA form, the CDR3 reads TGTGCCAGCAGCGCCCGGACTAGCACAGATACGCAGTATTTT. Encoded protein: CASSARTSTDTQYF. Full variable domain (remainder filled in from reference TRBV7-2 and TRBJ2-3): GAGVSQSPSNKVTEKGKDVELRCDPISGHTALYWYRQSLGQGLEFLIYFQGNSAPDKSGLPSDRFSAERTGGSVSTLTIQRTQQEDSAVYLCASSARTSTDTQYFGPGTRLTVL.

CDR3 sequence: CSGSGTNQETQYF. CDR3 nucleotides: TGCAGCGGTTCCGGGACGAATCAAGAGACCCAGTACTTC. The chain uses TRBV29-1 and TRBJ2-5, with D possibly being TRBD1 or TRBD2 (5 bases each). The V gene's germline CDR1 is SQVTM and CDR2 ANQGSEA. V was shortened by 7 bases and J by 2 bases, with 14 bases between the two germline ends. CDR3 length: 13 amino acids.

The chain couples TRBV27 to TRBJ2-4; D assignment may be TRBD1 or TRBD2 (5 bases each). The CDR3 covers 14 residues. V gave up 5 bases and J gave up 6 bases, with 14 bases separating them. Germline V lookup: CDR1 MNHEY, CDR2 SMNVEV (reference sequence). The CDR3: CASSKSGTGNIQYF. The CDR3 DNA reads as TGTGCCAGCAGTAAAAGTGGGACGGGAAACATTCAGTACTTC.

The chain has TRBV11-2 and TRBJ2-5; TRBD1 is a possible D gene (5 bases). The V end was cut by 5 bases, the J end by 1 base, with 11 bases between. CDR1 is SGHAT, CDR2 FQNNGV, per germline. CDR3 length: 14 residues. CDR3 loop: CASSPRTFQETQYF. CDR3 nucleotide sequence: TGTGCCAGCAGCCCGAGGACATTCCAAGAGACCCAGTACTTC.

The chain links TRBV20-1 to TRBJ2-2; D uncertain. V lost 2 bases and J 0 bases, leaving 10 bases between the germline ends. The CDR3 runs to 15 residues. Germline V gene data show CDR1 as DFQATT and CDR2 as SNEGSKA (reference sequence). In DNA, the CDR3 is TGCAGTGCTAGACGTGAGCGCGCGAACACCGGGGAGCTGTTTTTT. Residues: CSARRERANTGELFF.

V is TRBV20-1 and J is TRBJ2-1; D gene unclear. This CDR3 comprises 13 residues. V was cut by 1 base and J by 8 bases, with 12 bases left in between. Germline V gene sequence: CDR1 DFQATT, CDR2 SNEGSKA (reference sequence). Here the CDR3 DNA reads TGCAGTGCTAGAGTGAACCGGCGACATGAGCAGTTCTTC. Translated: CSARVNRRHEQFF.

As for this clonotype: The missing conserved phenylalanine or tryptophan at the end of this CDR3 makes a read error likely. The rearrangement links TRBV12-3 or TRBV12-4 to TRBJ2-2, with a tentative D call TRBD2 (5 bases). The V and J ends lost 5 bases and 8 bases respectively, with 12 bases between them. CDR3 size: 13 residues. CDR3 DNA: TGTGCCAGCAGTCCCGGGCCGGGAGGGGAGCTGTTTCTT. It translates to CASSPGPGGELFL.

The chain has TRBV7-9 and TRBJ2-3, with TRBD2 matching 10 bases. The germline CDR1 and CDR2 sequences are SEHNR and FQNEAQ (reference sequence). With V trimmed by 0 bases and J by 2 bases, 11 bases remained unmatched. The CDR3 length is 19 residues. CDR3 residues: CASSLASSWTSGTTDTQYF. In DNA, the CDR3 is TGTGCCAGCAGCTTAGCATCTAGCTGGACTAGCGGCACCACAGATACGCAGTATTTT. The full variable domain, rest sourced from reference TRBV7-9 and TRBJ2-3, is DTGVSQNPRHKITKRGQNVTFRCDPISEHNRLYWYRQTLGQGPEFLTYFQNEAQLEKSRLLSDRFSAERPKGSFSTLEIQRTEQGDSAMYLCASSLASSWTSGTTDTQYFGPGTRLTVL.